The rows below give T cell receptor beta chains drawn from one sample of a study of T cell repertoires in cytomegalovirus infection. TCRdb re-derived calls from the reads in MiXCR, one entry per CDR3 protein. The table lists just under 300,000 distinct CDR3 sequences, approximately 8.9% of them singletons. The sequenced sample was PBMCs. Receptor source: a human donor in good health (CMV status not recorded). Some clones in this sample may be carry-over from other donors' samples. The CDR3 runs from the conserved cysteine through the conserved F or W. Fields, in order: CDR3 DNA, CDR3 protein, D gene, V gene, clone size, J gene. A D gene is named only where the DNA matches it firmly. Rows give clone size only sometimes, using once, few, many, or a class for an expanded clone.

CDR3 DNA: TGTGCCAGCAGCATCCAGGGTCCGCAAGAGACCCAGTACTTC
CDR3 protein: CASSIQGPQETQYF
D gene: NA
V gene: TRBV7-9
clone size: few
J gene: TRBJ2-5

CDR3 DNA: TGTGCCAGCAGCCCATGGGCCCGGACAGATACGCAGTATTTT
CDR3 protein: CASSPWARTDTQYF
D gene: NA
V gene: TRBV5-5
clone size: NA
J gene: TRBJ2-3

CDR3 DNA: TGTGCCACCAGCAGAGTTGGAAGGAGTCTTAGTTCCTACAATGAGCAGTTCTTC
CDR3 protein: CATSRVGRSLSSYNEQFF
D gene: NA
V gene: TRBV15
clone size: many
J gene: TRBJ2-1

CDR3 DNA: TGTGCCAGCAGCCAAGATGGGAGGGTGGCCCAGTACTTC
CDR3 protein: CASSQDGRVAQYF
D gene: TRBD2
V gene: TRBV14
clone size: many
J gene: TRBJ2-5

CDR3 DNA: TGTGCCAGCAGAAAGGGGGGGCACGATCCGGAGACCCAGTACTTC
CDR3 protein: CASRKGGHDPETQYF
D gene: NA
V gene: TRBV5-3
clone size: NA
J gene: TRBJ2-5

CDR3 DNA: TGTGCCAGCAGTTTAGTCGGGGGGATCAACTACGAGCAGTACTTC
CDR3 protein: CASSLVGGINYEQYF
D gene: TRBD2
V gene: TRBV12-3/TRBV12-4
clone size: NA
J gene: TRBJ2-7

CDR3 DNA: TGTGCCAGCAGCGTAGCTCCTGCTAGCACAGATACGCAGTATTTT
CDR3 protein: CASSVAPASTDTQYF
D gene: NA
V gene: TRBV9
clone size: many
J gene: TRBJ2-3

CDR3 DNA: TGTGCCAGCAGCTTAGCCCCGGGGGTGTGGGCTAACTATGGCTACACCTTC
CDR3 protein: CASSLAPGVWANYGYTF
D gene: NA
V gene: TRBV7-2
clone size: many
J gene: TRBJ1-2

CDR3 DNA: TGCAGCGTTGAAGATCCCCGAGGCTACGAGCAGTACTTC
CDR3 protein: CSVEDPRGYEQYF
D gene: NA
V gene: TRBV29-1
clone size: NA
J gene: TRBJ2-7

CDR3 DNA: TGTGCCAGCAGTTACGATGGGGCAGGGGTCACAGATACGCAGTATTTT
CDR3 protein: CASSYDGAGVTDTQYF
D gene: NA
V gene: TRBV6-2/TRBV6-3
clone size: many
J gene: TRBJ2-3

CDR3 DNA: TGCAGTGCCAAACCCACTAGCGGGGGTTACAATGAGCAGTTCTTC
CDR3 protein: CSAKPTSGGYNEQFF
D gene: TRBD2
V gene: TRBV20-1
clone size: few
J gene: TRBJ2-1

CDR3 DNA: TGTGCCAGCAGCCGACCGGGACGCGGGTACCAAGAGACCCAGTACTTC
CDR3 protein: CASSRPGRGYQETQYF
D gene: NA
V gene: TRBV12-3/TRBV12-4
clone size: few
J gene: TRBJ2-5

CDR3 DNA: TGCAGTGCTAGATCCCCCGGGACAGGGAACTACAATGAGCAGTTCTTC
CDR3 protein: CSARSPGTGNYNEQFF
D gene: TRBD1
V gene: TRBV20-1
clone size: NA
J gene: TRBJ2-1

CDR3 DNA: TGTGCCAGCAGGCGAAGCGGGGGTACCTACAATGAGCAGTTCTTC
CDR3 protein: CASRRSGGTYNEQFF
D gene: TRBD2
V gene: TRBV2
clone size: few
J gene: TRBJ2-1

CDR3 DNA: TGTGCCAGTAGTATTCTCGCAGGGCTTAGCAATCAGCCCCAGCATTTT
CDR3 protein: CASSILAGLSNQPQHF
D gene: NA
V gene: TRBV19
clone size: many
J gene: TRBJ1-5